The T cell receptor beta chain described here comes from a study of cytomegalovirus exposure and HLA in healthy donors. Regarding the study as a whole: Later, an analysis found that TCR clusters from the first cohort tended to co-occur in the 120 or so validation repertoires.

The repertoire was sequenced with immunoSEQ multiplex PCR; TCRdb's copy has only in-frame clones and lacks some. The table has about 95,000 clones, about 85% seen once. Points on this clone: Its antigen is still unknown.

Trimming cost V 4 bases and J 6 bases; bases outside gene matches: 6. From germline, CDR1 is LNHDA and CDR2 SQIVND (reference sequence). The CDR3 totals 15 residues. The chain carries TRBV19 and TRBJ2-1, with 10 nucleotides matching TRBD1. Sequencing was carried out using PBMCs. The TCR comes from a man between 18 and 35 years old in good health and CMV-seropositive. This chain's CDR3 is CASSRWTGGGNEQFF. The CDR3 DNA sequence: TGTGCCAGTAGTAGGTGGACAGGGGGTGGCAATGAGCAGTTCTTC. Looking up the rest from reference TRBV19 and TRBJ2-1 gives the full variable domain: DGGITQSPKYLFRKEGQNVTLSCEQNLNHDAMYWYRQDPGQGLRLIYYSQIVNDFQKGDIAEGYSVSREKKESFPLTVTSAQKNPTAFYLCASSRWTGGGNEQFFGPGTRLTVL.